This record covers a single T cell receptor beta chain. Its antigen is still unknown. Base qualities were left out, and no much larger clone turns up one base away. Donors were healthy HIV-negative adults with no recently reported acute infections or vaccinations. All donors were Caucasian adults living in Nashville, Tennessee, USA. CD4+ T cells were enriched by magnetic negative selection; naive cells were then positively selected on CD45RA, and the negative fraction formed the memory subset. Blood was obtained by leukapheresis, after which PBMCs were separated by Ficoll-Histopaque density gradient centrifugation and cryopreserved in liquid nitrogen vapor phase. Purity and quantity of every magnetically sorted T cell population were checked by analytical flow cytometry. Genomic DNA was isolated from each sorted fraction and quantified by UV absorbance on a Nanodrop 2000c. The germline V gene provides CDR1 SGHRS and CDR2 YFSETQ. CDR3 length: 17 amino acids, cysteine to phenylalanine. Only CDR3 DNA remains: 51 bases, in frame from the first base. Trimming removed 0 bases from V and 1 base from J; the gene matches leave 5 bases unexplained.

Using the deep immunoSEQ assay, TCR CDR3 regions were amplified from genomic DNA by multiplex PCR. Extracted genomic DNA from each cell subset was distributed evenly across all wells of several immunoSEQ 96-well plates, and each plate was treated as a replicate. For sorted subsets, each replicate PCR was loaded with around 200 ng genomic DNA, equivalent to 30,000 to 35,000 T cell genomes. Purified libraries were quantified with a Qubit 3.0 fluorometer, sized on a Bioanalyzer 2100, and re-quantified with the KAPA Library Quantification kit. A separate single-read 150-cycle Illumina NextSeq 550 flow cell was used to sequence each immunoSEQ 96-well plate. The paper's processing steps were these. Because only junctional sequences without quality scores were contained in the immunoSEQ output, filtering matching that applied to full-length reads could not be performed. To assign V/J genes and CDR3, sequences were annotated against IMGT germline references using PyIR, a Python wrapper for IgBLAST v1.9. Reads with weak V/J assignments (E-value above 1e-6), missing CDR3, stop codons, out-of-frame junctions, or ambiguous translated residues were removed. A V3J clonotype was defined by an identical inferred V gene, J gene, and CDR3 amino acid sequence. To compute the percentage overlap between repertoires, the number of shared unique clonotypes was divided by the size of the smaller repertoire. RTK rarefaction, the Chao1 estimator, and Recon v2.1 estimates of unobserved clonotypes were used to assess repertoire richness. Generation probabilities were computed with OLGA for all TCRbeta clonotypes obtained by the gDNA method from several donors. TCRdb stores this immuneACCESS table with in-frame sequences only. Part of the clones is absent; in the studies checked, under half of the shortfall reflects unresolved V genes, and no reason is known for the rest. V and J calls and clone size are those listed in that table; D and trimming were worked out from the DNA. Across this sample there are around 700,000 clones, with 72% seen only once. Roughly 1.8% of the sample goes to the ten largest clones.

This sample is drawn from a study of shared clonotypes between healthy human individuals (dated by TCRdb to 2018 to 2020). Concerning the study at large: The cohort comprised two women and a few men aged 18 to 49 years. For each donor, CD4 naive and CD4 memory were each run on three plates, CD8 naive on two plates, and CD8 memory on one plate. Blood TCR repertoires of five healthy adults were deeply sequenced to estimate repertoire size and the extent of clonotype sharing between individuals. Different laboratories and diverse techniques were used to prepare libraries and sequence TCR repertoires, to increase sequencing depth and limit assay-specific biases. Per donor, leukapheresis produced somewhere between about 0.94 and 8.9 billion PBMCs.

Here is what the overall study found, with its caveats: Larger estimated clonotype richness was generally found for naive subsets than for memory subsets. Sampling was restricted to blood, and TCR repertoires in tissue are likely to differ from TCR repertoires in blood. Incomplete sequencing was indicated by rarefaction of sorted-subset datasets, despite the large sequencing depth. Compared with non-shared clonotypes, the clonotypes found in all four sorted-subset donors had higher generation probabilities. Pairwise subsampling led to the expectation that sequencing depth would affect the degree of clonotype sharing among donors. The small number of donors limited the genetic and exposure-history diversity represented. When a handful of donors were compared, the shared fraction of clonotypes was 5% to 6.5% for naive CD4, approximately 3.5% for naive CD8, 2.3% for memory CD4, and 0.4% for memory CD8.

This TCR derives from a woman in her 30s in good health. Sample: memory CD4+ T cells sorted from blood. The meaning of the sample's cell subset or site label: CD45RA-negative fraction. The chain employs TRBV5-1 and TRBJ2-3, with 10 central nucleotides matching TRBD2. The encoded CDR3 is CASSLGLAGVRTDTQYF. Here is the DNA: TGCGCCAGCAGCTTGGGCCTAGCGGGGGTGCGCACAGATACGCAGTATTTT.